A single T cell receptor (beta chain) is shown here with its context. The target of this receptor is not known. Base qualities were left out, and no much larger clone turns up one base away. This specimen belongs to a study of blood T cell repertoires in COVID-19 (TCRdb year 2020). Background on the whole study: Collaborator samples came from the United States, Italy and Spain and covered acute and convalescent phases of COVID-19. Where HLA class I and class II types were available, the types were taken from metadata supplied by the sample provider, not from assay-based typing. The material from the prospective study consisted of cDNA or gDNA derived from T cells, B-cell-depleted T cells, or PBMCs. A de-identified subject ID, COVID-19 status, age in years and sex were almost always included in the sample metadata. The dataset comprised deeply sampled blood TCRbeta repertoires from subjects exposed to, actively infected with, or recovered from COVID-19. Samples came from the ongoing ImmuneRACE study (first 160 participants) plus 1,254 subjects from 6 global collaborators. A freely available public database, intended as a resource for researchers studying the immune response to SARS-CoV-2, is where the repertoires were released.

According to the germline V gene, CDR1 reads LGHNA and CDR2 reads YNFKEQ. Spanning cysteine to phenylalanine, the CDR3 consists of 17 amino acids. The read is trimmed to its CDR3 DNA, 51 bases read in frame from base 1. V is trimmed back by 0 bases and J by 2 bases, and the junction contains 6 bases that no gene match accounts for. Overall results and qualifications from the work: Clinical and demographic metadata were provided uncurated, with the amount varying by source and participant.

One collaborating source in Seattle enrolled patients while the patients were actively infected and followed the patients over time throughout the course of disease. The collaborating institutions used their own protocols to collect whole blood in K2EDTA tubes. Collaborator samples were shipped for TCRbeta analysis as frozen whole blood, isolated PBMCs, or DNA extracted from either sample type. The immunoSEQ Assay, a bias-controlled multiplex PCR, was used to amplify TCRbeta CDR3 regions from genomic DNA. The study's processing was this. The number of nucleated cells in each sample was estimated from the amplification of reference gene primers within the assay. Sequence reads were collapsed and filtered to measure the absolute abundance of every unique TCRbeta CDR3 rearrangement. For each sample, productive Simpson clonality was calculated as the square root of Simpson's diversity index across productive rearrangements. The clones in this table, taken by TCRdb from immuneACCESS, are in-frame only. Not every clone is retained; where verified, under half of the shortfall comes from an unresolved V gene, and the cause of the rest is unknown. The D gene and trimming were derived from the DNA, and the V and J assignments and clone size from that table. This sample gives around 220,000 clones in total; roughly four fifths of them show up just once. Clones ranked in the top ten supply roughly 7.8% of the sample.

Specimen: peripheral blood. The sequence derives from a woman aged 80 or over with COVID-19, enrolled during active disease. This receptor chain uses TRBV4-2 and TRBJ2-5; a stretch of 10 junction bases matches TRBD2. The DNA sequence follows: TGTGCCAGCAGCCAAGATCTAGCGGGGGTTGGGCAAGAGACCCAGTACTTC. It translates as CASSQDLAGVGQETQYF.